This T cell receptor (beta chain) emerged from a study of HIV-infected patients and healthy controls. The repertoire came from unfractionated whole blood and reflected all unsorted peripheral T cells. This clonotype was observed many times. About 450 ng RNA was reverse transcribed with alpha and beta constant-region primers. Alpha and beta chain libraries were made separately by chain-specific third strand synthesis with multiplexing indices. After a brief PCR adding P5, P7 and a second index, approximately 23 amplification cycles followed. MiXCR, run by TCRdb on the 5' RACE reads, gives a single entry per CDR3 protein. The data contain about 6,500 distinct CDR3 sequences, approximately 11% of them singletons. Sequenced here: blood, sampled before antiretroviral therapy. This TCR was sampled from an adult with HIV infection.

This chain's CDR3 is CSARDHNMNTEAFF. In DNA, the CDR3 is TGCAGTGCTAGAGATCATAACATGAACACTGAAGCTTTCTTT. The chain combines TRBV20-1 with TRBJ1-1; D gene ambiguous. The V gene lost 0 bases and the J gene lost 0 bases, with 8 bases spanning the gap. The CDR3 loop spans 14 amino acids. Looked up from germline, CDR1 is DFQATT and CDR2 is SNEGSKA (reference sequence).